The clone carrying this T cell receptor beta chain was recorded at least ten times. The antigen is undetermined. The source of the sample is a study of read filtering for tumor transcriptome and immune sequencing. Turning to the study itself: Revised staging placed roughly 8 patients in R-ISS I, about 16 in II, more than 5 in III. Transcriptome libraries were built from DNase-treated RNA. Study-wide findings and caveats: About four fifths of IR-seq clonotypes had a single read, yet these held 3.5% to 4.5% of reads.

The CDR3 contains 11 residues. V lost 11 bases and J lost 1, with 8 bases in between. Per the germline V gene, CDR1 is MDHEN and CDR2 is SYDVKM. Sampling of bone marrow took place during active disease in every patient. This library used roughly 400 ng RNA and molecular barcoded adaptors spanning alpha/delta and beta/gamma chains. TCRdb re-called the reads with MiXCR, one entry per CDR3 protein. The data contain approximately 65,000 distinct CDR3 sequences, about 14% of them singletons. The origin of this receptor is a donor aged 40 or over with multiple myeloma. The sequenced sample consisted of a population of CD138-negative cells sorted from bone marrow. V usage is TRBV28 and J usage is TRBJ1-1; D is uncertain. Here the CDR3 reads CASSRNTEAFF. The CDR3 nucleotides read TGTGCCTCCTCGAGGAACACTGAAGCTTTCTTT.